This TCR beta chain derives from a study of vaccination and CD4 T cells after COVID-19. This clonotype was detected a few times. Its specificity is unknown. The CDR3 runs 14 residues. V lost 1 base to trimming and J lost 4 bases, with 11 bases between them. Germline CDR1 and CDR2: DFQATT and SNEGSKA (reference sequence). The study sequenced cultured CD4+ T cell DNA using the Oncomine TCR Beta short-read assay. TCRdb ran MiXCR on the PCR reads and lists one entry per CDR3 protein. Among over 10,000 distinct CDR3 sequences, less than 70% were seen once, and the ten largest hold 15% to 20%. Treatment indicated: 10-day PBMC culture with coronavirus spike peptide pools or control peptides (ViraFEST assay).

Sequencing was done on a sample of CD4+ T cells from blood, cultured in vitro. This chain links TRBV20-1 with TRBJ1-5; D is unresolved. The receptor's source is a human donor who had recovered from COVID-19. In DNA, the CDR3 is TGCAGTGCTAGAGTCCAGGTCCCGAATCAGCCCCAGCATTTT. Protein sequence: CSARVQVPNQPQHF.